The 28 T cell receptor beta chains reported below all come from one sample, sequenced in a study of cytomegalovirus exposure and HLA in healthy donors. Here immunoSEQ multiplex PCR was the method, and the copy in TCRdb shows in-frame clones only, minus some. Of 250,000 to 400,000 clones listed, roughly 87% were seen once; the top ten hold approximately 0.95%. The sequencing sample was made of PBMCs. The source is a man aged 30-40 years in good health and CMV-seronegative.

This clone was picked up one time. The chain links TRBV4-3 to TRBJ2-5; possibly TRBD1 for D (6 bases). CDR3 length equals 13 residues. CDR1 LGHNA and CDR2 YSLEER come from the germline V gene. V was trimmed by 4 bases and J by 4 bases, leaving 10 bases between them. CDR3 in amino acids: CASSLGRGETQYF. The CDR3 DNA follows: TGCGCCAGCAGCCTAGGCAGGGGAGAGACCCAGTACTTC.

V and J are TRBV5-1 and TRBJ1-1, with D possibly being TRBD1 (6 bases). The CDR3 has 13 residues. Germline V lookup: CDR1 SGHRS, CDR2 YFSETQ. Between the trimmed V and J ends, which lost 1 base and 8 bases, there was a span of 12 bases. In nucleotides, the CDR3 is TGCGCCAGCAGCTTGTCCGGGACAAAAGAAGCTTTCTTT. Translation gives CASSLSGTKEAFF.

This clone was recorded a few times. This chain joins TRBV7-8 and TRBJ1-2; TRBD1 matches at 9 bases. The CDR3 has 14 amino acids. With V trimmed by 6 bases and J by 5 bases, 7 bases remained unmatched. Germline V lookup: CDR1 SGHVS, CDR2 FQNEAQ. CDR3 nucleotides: TGTGCCAGCAGTTATACCGGGACAGGGTATGGCTACACCTTC. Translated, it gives CASSYTGTGYGYTF.

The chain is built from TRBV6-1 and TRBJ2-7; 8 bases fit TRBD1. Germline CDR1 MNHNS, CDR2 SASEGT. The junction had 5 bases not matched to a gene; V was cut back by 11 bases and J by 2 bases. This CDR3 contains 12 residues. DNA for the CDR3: TGTGCCGGCCGACAGGGGCCCTACGAGCAGTACTTC. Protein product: CAGRQGPYEQYF.

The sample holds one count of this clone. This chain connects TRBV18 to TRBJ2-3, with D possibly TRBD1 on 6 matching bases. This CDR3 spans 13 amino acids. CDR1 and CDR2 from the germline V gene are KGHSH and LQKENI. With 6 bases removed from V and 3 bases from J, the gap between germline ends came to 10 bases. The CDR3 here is CASSPGQTDTQYF. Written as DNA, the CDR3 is TGTGCCAGCTCCCCTGGACAGACAGATACGCAGTATTTT.

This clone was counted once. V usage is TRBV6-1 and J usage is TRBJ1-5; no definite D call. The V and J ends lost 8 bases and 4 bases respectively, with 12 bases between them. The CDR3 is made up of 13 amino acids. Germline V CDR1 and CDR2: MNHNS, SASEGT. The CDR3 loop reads CASFISGNQPQHF. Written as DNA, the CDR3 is TGTGCCAGCTTCATTTCGGGGAATCAGCCCCAGCATTTT.

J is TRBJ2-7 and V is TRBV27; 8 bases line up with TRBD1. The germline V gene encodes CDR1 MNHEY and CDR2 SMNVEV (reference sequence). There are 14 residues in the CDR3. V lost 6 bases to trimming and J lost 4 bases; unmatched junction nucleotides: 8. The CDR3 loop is CASRRTGPQYEQYF. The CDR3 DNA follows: TGTGCCAGCAGACGGACAGGGCCACAATACGAGCAGTACTTC.

The CDR3 DNA follows: TGTGCCAGCAGCGACCAGGGGGGCGAGCAGTACTTC. The encoded protein is CASSDQGGEQYF. The rearrangement joins TRBV7-9 to TRBJ2-7; a possible D gene is TRBD1 (7 bases). Trimming left V 5 bases short and J 6 bases short, with 11 bases between. CDR1 and CDR2 (germline): SEHNR, FQNEAQ (reference sequence). This CDR3 region has 12 residues.

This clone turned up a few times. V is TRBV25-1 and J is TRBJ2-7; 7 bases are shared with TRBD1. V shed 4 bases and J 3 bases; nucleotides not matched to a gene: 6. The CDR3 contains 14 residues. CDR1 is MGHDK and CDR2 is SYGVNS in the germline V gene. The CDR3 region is CASSGSSGGYEQYF. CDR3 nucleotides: TGTGCCAGCAGTGGGTCTTCAGGGGGCTACGAGCAGTACTTC.

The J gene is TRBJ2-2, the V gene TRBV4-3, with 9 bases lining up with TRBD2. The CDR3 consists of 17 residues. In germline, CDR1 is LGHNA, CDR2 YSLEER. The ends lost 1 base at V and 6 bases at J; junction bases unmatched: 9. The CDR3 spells CASSQGAASGAAGELFF. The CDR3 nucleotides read TGCGCCAGCAGCCAAGGGGCCGCTAGCGGGGCGGCCGGGGAGCTGTTTTTT.

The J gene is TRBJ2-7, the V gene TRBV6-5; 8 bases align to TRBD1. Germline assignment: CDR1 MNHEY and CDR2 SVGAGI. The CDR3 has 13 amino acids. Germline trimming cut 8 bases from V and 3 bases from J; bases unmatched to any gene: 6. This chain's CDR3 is CASEDRVNYEQYF. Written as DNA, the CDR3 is TGTGCCAGCGAGGACAGGGTGAACTACGAGCAGTACTTC.

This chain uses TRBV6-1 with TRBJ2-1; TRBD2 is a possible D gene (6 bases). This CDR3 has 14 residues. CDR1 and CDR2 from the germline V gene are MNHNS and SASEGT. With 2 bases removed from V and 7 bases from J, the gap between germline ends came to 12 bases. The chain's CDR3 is CASSELVRGNEQFF. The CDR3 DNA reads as TGTGCCAGCAGTGAACTTGTGCGGGGAAATGAGCAGTTCTTC.

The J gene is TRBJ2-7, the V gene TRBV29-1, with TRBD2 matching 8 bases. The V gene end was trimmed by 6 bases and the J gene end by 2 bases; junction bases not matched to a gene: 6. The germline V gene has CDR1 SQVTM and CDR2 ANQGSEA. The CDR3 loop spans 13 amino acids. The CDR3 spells CSVHGTRTYEQYF. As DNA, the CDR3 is TGCAGCGTCCACGGGACTAGGACCTACGAGCAGTACTTC.

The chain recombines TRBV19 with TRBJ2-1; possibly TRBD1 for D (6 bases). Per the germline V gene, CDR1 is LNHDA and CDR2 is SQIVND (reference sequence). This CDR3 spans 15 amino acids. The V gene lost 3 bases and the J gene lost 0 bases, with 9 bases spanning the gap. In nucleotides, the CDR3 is TGTGCCAGTAGTATGCGGACAGTCTCCTACAATGAGCAGTTCTTC. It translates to CASSMRTVSYNEQFF.

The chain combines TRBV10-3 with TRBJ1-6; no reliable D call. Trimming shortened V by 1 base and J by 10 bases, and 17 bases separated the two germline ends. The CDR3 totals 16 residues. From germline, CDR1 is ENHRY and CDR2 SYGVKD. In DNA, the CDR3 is TGTGCCATCAGTGAGTACGACCGAGGGCCTAGCTCACCCCTCCACTTT. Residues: CAISEYDRGPSSPLHF.

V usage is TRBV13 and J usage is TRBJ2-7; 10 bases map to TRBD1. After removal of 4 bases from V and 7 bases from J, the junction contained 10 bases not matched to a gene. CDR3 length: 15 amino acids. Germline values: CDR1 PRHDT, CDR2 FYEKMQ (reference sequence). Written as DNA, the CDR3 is TGTGCCAGCAGCTACGGGACAGGGGATGCTTGGGAGCAGTACTTC. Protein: CASSYGTGDAWEQYF.

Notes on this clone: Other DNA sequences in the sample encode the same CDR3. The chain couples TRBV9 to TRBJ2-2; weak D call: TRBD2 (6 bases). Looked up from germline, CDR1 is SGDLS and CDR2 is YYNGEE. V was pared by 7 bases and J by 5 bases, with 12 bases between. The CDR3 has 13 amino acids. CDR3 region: CASSGGGTGELFF. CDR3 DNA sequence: TGTGCCAGCTCCGGTGGGGGGACCGGGGAGCTGTTTTTT.

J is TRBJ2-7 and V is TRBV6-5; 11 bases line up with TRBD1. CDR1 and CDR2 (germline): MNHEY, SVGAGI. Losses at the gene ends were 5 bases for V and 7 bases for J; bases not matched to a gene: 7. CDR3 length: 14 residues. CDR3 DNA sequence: TGTGCCAGCAGTGAAGGACAGGGGGCGGAGGAGCAGTACTTC. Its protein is CASSEGQGAEEQYF.

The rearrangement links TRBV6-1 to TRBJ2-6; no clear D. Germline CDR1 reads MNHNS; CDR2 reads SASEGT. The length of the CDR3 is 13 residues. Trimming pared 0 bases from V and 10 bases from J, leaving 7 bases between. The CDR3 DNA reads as TGTGCCAGCAGTGAAGCTCGACAAAACGTCCTGACTTTC. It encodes CASSEARQNVLTF.

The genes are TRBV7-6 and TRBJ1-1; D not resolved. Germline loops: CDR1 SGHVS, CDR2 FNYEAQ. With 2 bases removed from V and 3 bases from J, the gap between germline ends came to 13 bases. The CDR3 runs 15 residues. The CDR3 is CASSLSPRWDTEAFF. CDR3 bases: TGTGCCAGCAGCTTAAGTCCGCGGTGGGACACTGAAGCTTTCTTT.

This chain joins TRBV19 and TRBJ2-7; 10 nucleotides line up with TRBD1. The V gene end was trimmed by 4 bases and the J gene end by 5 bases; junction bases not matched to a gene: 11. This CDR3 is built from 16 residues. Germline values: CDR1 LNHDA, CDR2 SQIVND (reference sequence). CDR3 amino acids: CASSTNRDRGENEQYF. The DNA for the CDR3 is TGTGCCAGTAGTACCAACCGGGACAGGGGAGAAAACGAGCAGTACTTC.

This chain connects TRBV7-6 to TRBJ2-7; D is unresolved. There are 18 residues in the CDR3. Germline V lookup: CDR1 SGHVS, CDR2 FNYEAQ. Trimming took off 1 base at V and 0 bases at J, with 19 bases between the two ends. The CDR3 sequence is CASSLEPPWSASSYEQYF. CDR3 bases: TGTGCCAGCAGCTTAGAACCCCCCTGGTCCGCCAGCTCCTACGAGCAGTACTTC.

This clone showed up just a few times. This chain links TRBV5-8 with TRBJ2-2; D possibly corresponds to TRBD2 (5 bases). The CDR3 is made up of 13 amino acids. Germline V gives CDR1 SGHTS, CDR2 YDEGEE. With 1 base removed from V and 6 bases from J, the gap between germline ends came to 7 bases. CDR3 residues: CASSLSGPGELFF. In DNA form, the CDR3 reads TGTGCCAGCAGCTTGAGCGGTCCCGGGGAGCTGTTTTTT.

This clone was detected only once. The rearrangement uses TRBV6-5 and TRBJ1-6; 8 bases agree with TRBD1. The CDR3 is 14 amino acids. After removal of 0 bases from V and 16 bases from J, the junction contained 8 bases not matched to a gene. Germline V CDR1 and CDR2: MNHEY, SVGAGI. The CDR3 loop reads CASSYSGAQGALHF. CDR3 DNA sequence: TGTGCCAGCAGTTACTCCGGGGCGCAGGGGGCTCTCCACTTT.

CDR3 coding DNA: TGTGCCAGCAGCCGTGTGACTAGCGGGGGGCGGGAGACCCAGTACTTC. The encoded protein is CASSRVTSGGRETQYF. J is TRBJ2-5 and V is TRBV11-2; TRBD2 agrees at 13 bases. Germline V lookup: CDR1 SGHAT, CDR2 FQNNGV. V was pared by 5 bases and J by 5 bases, with 8 bases of the junction left unmatched. This CDR3 is built from 16 residues. The entire variable domain, with the rest obtained from reference TRBV11-2 and TRBJ2-5, is as follows: EAGVAQSPRYKIIEKRQSVAFWCNPISGHATLYWYQQILGQGPKLLIQFQNNGVVDDSQLPKDRFSAERLKGVDSTLKIQPAKLEDSAVYLCASSRVTSGGRETQYFGPGTRLLVL.

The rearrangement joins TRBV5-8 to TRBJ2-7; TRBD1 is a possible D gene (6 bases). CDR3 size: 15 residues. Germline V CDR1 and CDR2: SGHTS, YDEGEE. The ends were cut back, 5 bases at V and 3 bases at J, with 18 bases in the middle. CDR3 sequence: CASSSRRDTYYEQYF. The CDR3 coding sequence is TGTGCCAGCAGTTCCCGTCGGGACACTTACTACGAGCAGTACTTC.

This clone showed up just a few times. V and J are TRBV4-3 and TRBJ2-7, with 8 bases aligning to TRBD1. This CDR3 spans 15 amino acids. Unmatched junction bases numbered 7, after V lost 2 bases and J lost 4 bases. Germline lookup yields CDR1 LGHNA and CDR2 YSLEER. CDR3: CASSQSGQGSYEQYF. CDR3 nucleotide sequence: TGCGCCAGCAGCCAATCTGGACAGGGATCATACGAGCAGTACTTC.

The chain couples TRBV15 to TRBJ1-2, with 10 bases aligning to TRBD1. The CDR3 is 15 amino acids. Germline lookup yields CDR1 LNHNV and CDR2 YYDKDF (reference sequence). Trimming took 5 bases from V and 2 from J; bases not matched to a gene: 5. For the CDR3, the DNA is TGTGCCACCAGCGGGGGGGGACAGGGGAACTATGGCTACACCTTC. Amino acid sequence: CATSGGGQGNYGYTF.